This T cell receptor beta chain stems from a study of blood T cells in healthy people across ages. On this clonotype: Its specificity is unknown. One end of the junction varies from germline; a read error may be responsible.

The study, taken as a whole, reports: Compared with aged donors, long-lived donors showed fewer expanded clones, suggesting selection.

The second PCR ran roughly 7 to 12 cycles with a sample-barcoded 5' primer and J-beta primers. Using its own MiXCR run on the 5' RACE reads, TCRdb lists one record per CDR3 protein. In the table there are 1.5 million to 2 million distinct CDR3 sequences, about 50% of which are singletons. The CDR3 extends over 13 amino acids. The V gene's germline CDR1 is SGDLS and CDR2 YYNGEE. Sequencing was carried out using blood. This chain joins TRBV9 and TRBJ1-2; 10 nucleotides agree with TRBD1. The TCR originated in a woman aged 40 to 50 in good health. CDR3 DNA: TGTGCCGGCAGCTCGACAGGGGGCCGTGGCTACACCTTC. It is translated as CAGSSTGGRGYTF.